This entry describes one T cell receptor beta chain. Its antigen is not known. The data stem from a study of beta chain features in type 1 diabetes. Points from the study as a whole: Cells that show high TCR expression could be over-represented by cDNA sequencing. There was no resolution here of whether HLA type influences TCRB rearrangement.

Isolated RNA was reverse transcribed in full, so expressed TCRB transcripts were sequenced. The study sequenced naive, central memory and regulatory T cell samples to an average of roughly 3.4 million reads. TCRdb's copy holds only in-frame clones and misses some; the assay was immunoSEQ multiplex PCR. The sample has about 130,000 clones, 7% to 10% seen once; the top ten hold approximately 0.68%. The germline V gene encodes CDR1 SGHVS and CDR2 FNYEAQ. V was trimmed by 2 bases and J by 1 base, leaving 5 bases between them. This CDR3 contains 14 residues. Sequencing used central memory CD4+ T cells from blood. This TCR was recovered from a young man in good health. V and J are TRBV7-6 and TRBJ2-2, with TRBD1 as a possible D gene (5 bases). CDR3 sequence reads: CASSLQGNTGELFF. CDR3 coding DNA: TGTGCCAGCAGCTTACAGGGGAACACCGGGGAGCTGTTTTTT.